The clone carrying this T cell receptor beta chain was recorded only once. The record originates from a study of blood T cell repertoires in COVID-19. Turning to the study itself: From the United States, Italy and Spain came samples of acute and convalescent COVID-19.

The V gene lost 5 bases and the J gene lost 1 base, with 12 bases spanning the gap. This CDR3 contains 15 residues. Germline V lookup: CDR1 MDHEN, CDR2 SYDVKM. Per the original methods: From reference gene primer amplification, estimates of nucleated cell counts were derived. The table came from immunoSEQ multiplex PCR; TCRdb's copy has only in-frame clones and leaves some out. The DNA was the basis for D and trimming; V, J and clone size are from that table. The sample records 100,000 to 150,000 clones, about 82% being singletons. The specimen sequenced was peripheral blood. This receptor was identified in a human donor in a cohort sampled during active COVID-19. The chain employs TRBV28 and TRBJ1-5, with D maybe TRBD1 (5 bases). For the CDR3, the DNA is TGTGCCAGCAGTCGTCGGGGGAACAGCAATCAGCCCCAGCATTTT. Its protein product is CASSRRGNSNQPQHF.